The 22 T cell receptor beta chains given below trace back to one sample, sequenced in a study of cytomegalovirus exposure and HLA in healthy donors. With 60 Vbeta and 13 Jbeta primers, the PCR was carried out. Profiling relied on immunoSEQ multiplex PCR, and the TCRdb table lists in-frame clones only, not all of them. The sample includes over 110,000 clones, more than 75% seen only once; the top ten take 6.2%. Sequencing input: PBMCs. These receptors came from a woman aged 40 to 50 in good health and CMV-seropositive.

The chain carries TRBV6-5 and TRBJ2-3, with 10 bases aligning to TRBD2. Germline trimming cut 4 bases from V and 4 bases from J; bases unmatched to any gene: 5. The CDR3 extends over 15 amino acids. Looked up from germline, CDR1 is MNHEY and CDR2 is SVGAGI. The CDR3 loop is CASSWTAGGPDTQYF. The CDR3 DNA reads as TGTGCCAGCAGTTGGACAGCGGGAGGGCCAGATACGCAGTATTTT.

The V gene is TRBV9, the J gene TRBJ2-5; D may be TRBD2 (6 bases). Trimming shortened V by 4 bases and J by 3 bases, and 19 bases separated the two germline ends. This CDR3 comprises 16 residues. Germline CDR1 is SGDLS and CDR2 is YYNGEE. The CDR3 region is CASSRVGGTPEETQYF. As DNA, the CDR3 is TGTGCCAGCAGCAGAGTAGGCGGGACCCCCGAAGAGACCCAGTACTTC.

This clone turned up a few times. The chain links TRBV7-2 to TRBJ2-1; 7 bases are shared with TRBD2. CDR3 length: 15 amino acids. Germline V gene sequence: CDR1 SGHTA, CDR2 FQGNSA. After removal of 3 bases from V and 4 bases from J, the junction contained 6 bases not matched to a gene. CDR3 DNA sequence: TGTGCCAGCAGCTTGGGCGGGAGAACGTACAATGAGCAGTTCTTC. Translating gives CASSLGGRTYNEQFF.

The J gene is TRBJ2-7, the V gene TRBV7-8; 7 nucleotides line up with TRBD2. V gave up 3 bases and J gave up 7 bases; unmatched junction bases: 6. This CDR3 is built from 13 residues. The V gene's germline CDR1 is SGHVS and CDR2 FQNEAQ. Written as DNA, the CDR3 is TGTGCCAGCAGCTTGACTAGCCTCTGGGAGCAGTACTTC. Encoded protein: CASSLTSLWEQYF.

The chain has TRBV27 and TRBJ1-4, with TRBD1 matching over 8 bases. This CDR3 is 16 amino acids long. V lost 1 base to trimming and J lost 7 bases; unmatched junction nucleotides: 8. Germline-derived CDR1 and CDR2 are MNHEY and SMNVEV (reference sequence). The CDR3 protein is CASSLYQGAMSEKLFF. As DNA, the CDR3 is TGTGCCAGCAGTTTATACCAGGGGGCGATGAGTGAAAAACTGTTTTTT.

The chain carries TRBV7-8 and TRBJ1-4, with TRBD1 matching over 11 bases. The germline V gene encodes CDR1 SGHVS and CDR2 FQNEAQ. V lost 5 bases and J lost 7; bases outside the gene matches: 3. The CDR3 extends over 14 amino acids. The CDR3 is CASSRGQGAEKLFF. The DNA for the CDR3 is TGTGCCAGCAGCCGAGGACAGGGGGCTGAAAAACTGTTTTTT.

The gene calls are TRBV5-1 and TRBJ2-1; D is ambiguous. The germline V gene has CDR1 SGHRS and CDR2 YFSETQ. V lost 2 bases to trimming and J lost 10 bases, with 7 bases between them. The CDR3 spans 11 residues. CDR3 DNA sequence: TGCGCCAGCAGCTTCCCCGGGGAGCAGTTCTTC. Its protein product is CASSFPGEQFF.

This sequence joins TRBV6-1 and TRBJ1-1; 10 bases match TRBD1. CDR1 MNHNS and CDR2 SASEGT come from the germline V gene. This CDR3 contains 15 residues. V was pared by 5 bases and J by 3 bases, with 6 bases of the junction left unmatched. The CDR3 spells CASSHDRGLDTEAFF. CDR3 DNA sequence: TGTGCCAGCAGTCACGACAGGGGGCTCGACACTGAAGCTTTCTTT.

V is TRBV28 and J is TRBJ2-1; 16 bases align to TRBD2. The V gene end was trimmed by 10 bases and the J gene end by 1 base; junction bases not matched to a gene: 7. CDR1 is MDHEN, CDR2 SYDVKM, per germline. This CDR3 is built from 17 residues. The DNA for the CDR3 is TGTGCCACCGCGGGGACTAGCGGGAGGGCATCCTACAATGAGCAGTTCTTC. Protein sequence: CATAGTSGRASYNEQFF.

The rearrangement joins TRBV19 to TRBJ2-5, with unresolved D. V lost 6 bases, J lost 3 bases, and 11 bases lay in between. Germline V gene data show CDR1 as LNHDA and CDR2 as SQIVND (reference sequence). The CDR3 is 13 residues long. Here the CDR3 reads CASSPVGKETQYF. In nucleotides, the CDR3 is TGTGCCAGTAGCCCCGTTGGCAAAGAGACCCAGTACTTC.

V and J are TRBV10-2 and TRBJ2-3; 10 bases map to TRBD2. The germline V gene encodes CDR1 WSHSY and CDR2 SAAADI. The CDR3 is 19 amino acids. After removal of 1 base from V and 1 base from J, the junction contained 11 bases not matched to a gene. The CDR3 region has the DNA TGCGCCAGCAGTGAGTACGGGGCTAGCGGGAGTCTACGCACAGATACGCAGTATTTT. Protein product: CASSEYGASGSLRTDTQYF.

The chain is built from TRBV7-9 and TRBJ1-1; D gene unclear. Per the germline V gene, CDR1 is SEHNR and CDR2 is FQNEAQ (reference sequence). The CDR3 extends over 13 amino acids. V was shortened by 1 base and J by 4 bases, with 7 bases between the two germline ends. The CDR3 nucleotides read TGTGCCAGCAGCTTAGAAGGGAGCACTGAAGCTTTCTTT. The encoded protein is CASSLEGSTEAFF.

This clone turned up a few times. The gene calls are TRBV28 and TRBJ1-5; D possibly corresponds to TRBD1 (6 bases). The germline gives CDR1 MDHEN, CDR2 SYDVKM. The CDR3 is 15 amino acids. V dropped 6 bases and J dropped 1 base, with 13 bases sitting between them. Written as DNA, the CDR3 is TGTGCCAGCAGATGGGACATTTTAAGCAATCAGCCCCAGCATTTT. It encodes CASRWDILSNQPQHF.

On this clone: The sample holds other DNA sequences that translate to the same CDR3. The V gene is TRBV5-1, the J gene TRBJ2-2; 11 nucleotides agree with TRBD2. The CDR3 extends over 15 amino acids. Unmatched junction bases numbered 6, after V lost 7 bases and J lost 4 bases. Germline CDR1 SGHRS, CDR2 YFSETQ. The CDR3 DNA sequence: TGCGCCAGCTCCGCGGGACTAGCGGCCACCGGGGAGCTGTTTTTT. It codes for CASSAGLAATGELFF.

The chain carries TRBV5-1 and TRBJ2-5, with TRBD2 matching over 10 bases. The V gene's germline CDR1 is SGHRS and CDR2 YFSETQ. Trimming at V came to 1 base and at J to 1 base, leaving 4 bases not matched to a gene. CDR3 length equals 16 residues. The CDR3 DNA reads as TGCGCCAGCAGCTTGCAGGTAGCGGGAGGCCAAGAGACCCAGTACTTC. Its protein product is CASSLQVAGGQETQYF. The full variable domain, with the rest looked up from reference TRBV5-1 and TRBJ2-5, is KAGVTQTPRYLIKTRGQQVTLSCSPISGHRSVSWYQQTPGQGLQFLFEYFSETQRNKGNFPGRFSGRQFSNSRSEMNVSTLELGDSALYLCASSLQVAGGQETQYFGPGTRLLVL.

About this clone: Its ends do not fully match the called genes, so a read error is possible. The V gene is TRBV4-1, the J gene TRBJ2-5, with 8 bases identical to TRBD2. The CDR3 extends over 13 amino acids. Germline loops: CDR1 MGHRA, CDR2 YSYEKL. The CDR3 coding sequence is TGCGCCAGCAGGCAAGCGGGAGCAGAGACCCAGTACTTC. Protein product: CASRQAGAETQYF.

As DNA, the CDR3 is TGTGCCAGCACCCCTGGCCGCTCCTACAATGAGCAGTTCTTC. The encoded protein is CASTPGRSYNEQFF. The chain uses TRBV27 and TRBJ2-1; D is ambiguous. CDR1 is MNHEY, CDR2 SMNVEV, per germline (reference sequence). This CDR3 region has 14 residues. Between the trimmed V and J ends, which lost 7 bases and 0 bases, there was a span of 10 bases.

The chain couples TRBV19 to TRBJ1-1, with TRBD1 matching over 12 bases. The ends lost 4 bases at V and 4 bases at J; junction bases unmatched: 4. The germline CDR1 and CDR2 sequences are LNHDA and SQIVND (reference sequence). The CDR3 runs to 15 residues. Written as DNA, the CDR3 is TGTGCCAGTAGTAGGGACAGGGGGCGAGGCACTGAAGCTTTCTTT. Translating gives CASSRDRGRGTEAFF.

The chain carries TRBV5-1 and TRBJ2-5; 7 positions match TRBD2. The CDR3 loop spans 16 amino acids. Germline loops: CDR1 SGHRS, CDR2 YFSETQ. Unmatched junction bases numbered 8, after V lost 0 bases and J lost 3 bases. The CDR3, as DNA: TGCGCCAGCAGCTTGGGGGTACGAGGGAGGGAAGAGACCCAGTACTTC. Protein product: CASSLGVRGREETQYF.

V gene TRBV4-1 combines with J gene TRBJ2-7; no clear D gene. Trimming left V 0 bases short and J 0 bases short, with 6 bases between. The germline V gene has CDR1 MGHRA and CDR2 YSYEKL. The CDR3 length is 14 residues. CDR3 protein: CASSQDPFSYEQYF. The DNA of the CDR3 is TGCGCCAGCAGCCAAGATCCCTTCTCCTACGAGCAGTACTTC.

V usage is TRBV6-1 and J usage is TRBJ1-1; 8 bases match TRBD1. J gave up 8 bases and V 5 bases, and 13 bases lay outside the gene matches. CDR3 length: 15 residues. The germline V gene has CDR1 MNHNS and CDR2 SASEGT. CDR3 DNA: TGTGCCAGCAGTTCCCAGTGGGCAGGGGGCCAGGAAGCTTTCTTT. Protein sequence: CASSSQWAGGQEAFF.

On this clone itself: The same CDR3 arises from other DNA sequences in this sample as well. This chain uses TRBV2 with TRBJ1-1; D possibly corresponds to TRBD1 (5 bases). This CDR3 spans 13 amino acids. V lost 4 bases to trimming and J lost 1 base, with 7 bases between them. Looked up from germline, CDR1 is SNHLY and CDR2 is FYNNEI. The CDR3: CASSGQGNTEAFF. The DNA for the CDR3 is TGTGCCAGCAGTGGTCAGGGGAACACTGAAGCTTTCTTT.